These 28 T cell receptor beta chains originate from one sample sequenced in a study of blood T cell repertoires in COVID-19. This table comes from immunoSEQ multiplex PCR, and its TCRdb copy is limited to in-frame clones, with some not included. This sample yields about 480,000 clones, of which less than 90% are seen a single time; roughly 8% belongs to the top ten. Sequencing was performed on peripheral blood. Source of these receptors: a woman aged 45-59 years with COVID-19, enrolled during active disease.

This chain joins TRBV28 and TRBJ1-1; no definite D call. V gave up 7 bases and J gave up 6 bases, with 9 bases separating them. The CDR3 loop spans 11 amino acids. Germline-derived CDR1 and CDR2 are MDHEN and SYDVKM. The CDR3: CASKTYSEAFF. CDR3 in DNA: TGTGCCAGCAAGACATATTCTGAAGCTTTCTTT.

The chain is built from TRBV6-5 and TRBJ1-1; the match to TRBD1 covers 8 bases. This CDR3 contains 14 residues. Germline V gene sequence: CDR1 MNHEY, CDR2 SVGAGI. V shed 7 bases, J shed 4 bases, and the junction held 8 bases outside the gene matches. The CDR3 DNA reads as TGTGCCAGCACCTTGGGGACAGGCAGCACTGAAGCTTTCTTT. Translation gives CASTLGTGSTEAFF.

The chain has TRBV7-9 and TRBJ2-1, with D perhaps matching TRBD2 (5 bases). This CDR3 is built from 13 residues. Germline V gene sequence: CDR1 SEHNR, CDR2 FQNEAQ (reference sequence). Between the trimmed V and J ends, which lost 0 bases and 9 bases, there was a span of 9 bases. CDR3 nucleotide sequence: TGTGCCAGCAGCTTAGCTGTAGCGAGTGAGCAGTTCTTC. It translates to CASSLAVASEQFF.

This clone has a single count. The chain uses TRBV6-5 and TRBJ1-5; D not resolved. Germline loops: CDR1 MNHEY, CDR2 SVGAGI. The V and J ends lost 9 bases and 8 bases respectively, with 14 bases between them. The CDR3 is made up of 12 amino acids. CDR3 sequence (DNA): TGTGCCAGGGGCAGGCTAAAAGAGCCCCAGCATTTT. It yields the protein CARGRLKEPQHF.

In its sample, this clone was seen a few times. The gene calls are TRBV4-1 and TRBJ1-1, with 9 bases that match TRBD1. Germline loops: CDR1 MGHRA, CDR2 YSYEKL. V trimming: 1 base; J trimming: 11 bases; junction bases outside the gene matches: 11. The CDR3 sequence is 15 residues long. The CDR3 nucleotides read TGCGCCAGCAGCCAAGTAGGGACAGGGTTCCTGGGGGCTTTCTTT. The encoded protein is CASSQVGTGFLGAFF.

This clone occurred once. The chain recombines TRBV4-1 with TRBJ1-2; D is unresolved. Germline CDR1 is MGHRA and CDR2 is YSYEKL. Trimming shortened V by 5 bases and J by 6 bases, and 13 bases separated the two germline ends. The CDR3 spans 13 residues. The CDR3 DNA sequence: TGCGCCAGCAGCGAGCAGATCGGGGATGGCTACACCTTC. Its protein product is CASSEQIGDGYTF.

This chain links TRBV30 with TRBJ2-7, with 7 bases lining up with TRBD1. This CDR3 spans 12 amino acids. V gave up 2 bases and J gave up 5 bases; unmatched junction bases: 3. Germline values: CDR1 GTSNPN, CDR2 SVGIG (reference sequence). The CDR3 sequence: CAWSRQGNEQYF. In DNA form, the CDR3 reads TGTGCCTGGAGTCGACAGGGAAACGAGCAGTACTTC.

The chain is built from TRBV2 and TRBJ1-2, with TRBD1 identical over 11 bases. Germline V gene lookup returns CDR1 SNHLY and CDR2 FYNNEI. CDR3 length: 16 residues. Trimming took 6 bases from V and 3 from J; bases not matched to a gene: 9. The CDR3 coding sequence is TGTGCCAGCAGGGGCTTAGGACAGGGGGCCGACTATGGCTACACCTTC. Protein product: CASRGLGQGADYGYTF.

V usage is TRBV30 and J usage is TRBJ2-1; 8 bases agree with TRBD1. CDR3 length: 15 amino acids. Germline V lookup: CDR1 GTSNPN, CDR2 SVGIG (reference sequence). J gave up 9 bases and V 1 base, and 11 bases lay outside the gene matches. The CDR3 sequence: CAWSGQGLRAGEQFF. In DNA, the CDR3 is TGTGCCTGGAGTGGACAGGGGTTGCGGGCCGGTGAGCAGTTCTTC.

This clone was detected a few times. Other DNA sequences of this sample code for an identical CDR3. V gene TRBV7-9 combines with J gene TRBJ2-7; no definite D call. V lost 5 bases and J 3 bases, leaving 5 bases between the germline ends. CDR1 SEHNR and CDR2 FQNEAQ come from the germline V gene (reference sequence). This CDR3 has 11 amino acids. The CDR3 DNA follows: TGTGCCAGCAGCCGCGACTACGAGCAGTACTTC. This translates into CASSRDYEQYF.

This sequence joins TRBV11-2 and TRBJ2-2, with 7 bases that match TRBD1. Germline V gives CDR1 SGHAT, CDR2 FQNNGV. The CDR3 contains 15 residues. Trimming removed 5 bases from V and 4 bases from J; junction bases left unmatched: 7. The CDR3: CASSPGTVLTGELFF. In DNA, the CDR3 is TGTGCCAGCAGCCCCGGGACAGTCCTCACCGGGGAGCTGTTTTTT.

Only one count was recorded for this clone. J is TRBJ1-6 and V is TRBV19; D is unresolved. The germline V gene has CDR1 LNHDA and CDR2 SQIVND (reference sequence). The CDR3 is 14 amino acids. V lost 4 bases to trimming and J lost 6 bases, with 10 bases between them. The CDR3 DNA is TGTGCCAGTAGTAATTTATCCGGTAATTCACCCCTCCACTTT. Its translation: CASSNLSGNSPLHF. The variable domain in full, completed from reference TRBV19 and TRBJ1-6, reads DGGITQSPKYLFRKEGQNVTLSCEQNLNHDAMYWYRQDPGQGLRLIYYSQIVNDFQKGDIAEGYSVSREKKESFPLTVTSAQKNPTAFYLCASSNLSGNSPLHFGNGTRLTVT.

The chain employs TRBV19 and TRBJ2-7; 7 bases are shared with TRBD1. The length of the CDR3 is 14 residues. V lost 10 bases, J lost 5 bases, and 14 bases stayed unmatched. Germline V gives CDR1 LNHDA, CDR2 SQIVND (reference sequence). The CDR3 sequence is CATSSGDRVNEQYF. The CDR3, as DNA: TGTGCCACCTCAAGTGGAGACAGGGTCAACGAGCAGTACTTC.

The rearrangement uses TRBV30 and TRBJ1-4; D is unclear. This CDR3 is 15 amino acids long. V was pared by 4 bases and J by 8 bases, with 20 bases between. Looked up from germline, CDR1 is GTSNPN and CDR2 is SVGIG (reference sequence). The CDR3 DNA follows: TGTGCCTGGAAATCTCTTGGGCAGAACACGGAAAAACTGTTTTTT. Translating gives CAWKSLGQNTEKLFF. Full variable domain (remainder filled in from reference TRBV30 and TRBJ1-4): SQTIHQWPATLVQPVGSPLSLECTVEGTSNPNLYWYRQAAGRGLQLLFYSVGIGQISSEVPQNLSASRPQDRQFILSSKKLLLSDSGFYLCAWKSLGQNTEKLFFGSGTQLSVL.

The gene calls are TRBV20-1 and TRBJ1-5; 10 bases agree with TRBD1. V gave up 3 bases and J gave up 6 bases; unmatched junction bases: 8. The germline V gene encodes CDR1 DFQATT and CDR2 SNEGSKA (reference sequence). The CDR3 sequence is 15 residues long. CDR3 nucleotide sequence: TGCAGTGCTAGTTCCTCGGGACAGGGGTTTCAGCCCCAGCATTTT. Translated, it gives CSASSSGQGFQPQHF.

In this sample, this clone turned up once. CDR3 DNA: TGTGCCTGGAGTGCTGGGACTAGGGCCTTTGTTACGCAGTATTTT. Its translation is CAWSAGTRAFVTQYF. V gene TRBV30 combines with J gene TRBJ2-3; 8 bases are shared with TRBD2. V was clipped by 1 base and J by 8 bases; unmatched bases: 11. The germline CDR1 and CDR2 sequences are GTSNPN and SVGIG (reference sequence). The CDR3 spans 15 residues. The full variable domain, its missing parts supplied by reference TRBV30 and TRBJ2-3, is SQTIHQWPATLVQPVGSPLSLECTVEGTSNPNLYWYRQAAGRGLQLLFYSVGIGQISSEVPQNLSASRPQDRQFILSSKKLLLSDSGFYLCAWSAGTRAFVTQYFGPGTRLTVL.

This clone has only one observation. Other DNA variants within this sample encode the same CDR3. This chain links TRBV29-1 with TRBJ1-1; a possible D gene is TRBD1 (6 bases). The CDR3 runs 13 residues. Germline V gene sequence: CDR1 SQVTM, CDR2 ANQGSEA. V was clipped by 4 bases and J by 1 base, with 10 bases between them. CDR3 sequence reads: CSVVTGRNTEAFF. The DNA of the CDR3 is TGCAGCGTTGTAACAGGGAGGAACACTGAAGCTTTCTTT.

The chain uses TRBV28 and TRBJ1-5, with 8 bases matching TRBD1. V trimming: 5 bases; J trimming: 6 bases; junction bases outside the gene matches: 3. The CDR3 has 13 amino acids. In germline, CDR1 is MDHEN, CDR2 SYDVKM. CDR3 nucleotide sequence: TGTGCCAGCAGTCCCGGACAGGGTCAGCCCCAGCATTTT. It specifies CASSPGQGQPQHF. The full variable domain, in which reference TRBV28 and TRBJ1-5 provide the parts outside the CDR3, is DVKVTQSSRYLVKRTGEKVFLECVQDMDHENMFWYRQDPGLGLRLIYFSYDVKMKEKGDIPEGYSVSREKKERFSLILESASTNQTSMYLCASSPGQGQPQHFGDGTRLSIL.

The chain carries TRBV6-6 and TRBJ2-7; D gene uncertain. Trimming left V 8 bases short and J 3 bases short, with 14 bases between. This CDR3 is 13 amino acids long. CDR1 is MNHNY, CDR2 SVGAGI, per germline (reference sequence). The CDR3 reads CASSLSTGYEQYF. CDR3 sequence (DNA): TGTGCCAGCTCCCTGAGTACGGGCTACGAGCAGTACTTC.

The DNA of the CDR3 is TGCGCCAGCAGTAAGGGGGCGGGCACAGATACGCAGTATTTT. It encodes CASSKGAGTDTQYF. The chain recombines TRBV5-1 with TRBJ2-3; 7 bases line up with TRBD1. The CDR3 totals 14 residues. Losses at the gene ends were 5 bases for V and 1 base for J; bases not matched to a gene: 4. Looked up from germline, CDR1 is SGHRS and CDR2 is YFSETQ.

This rearrangement joins TRBV18 to TRBJ2-1, with 9 bases matching TRBD2. The J segment lost 5 bases and the V segment lost 0 bases, leaving 5 bases of the junction unmatched. This CDR3 comprises 16 residues. Germline lookup yields CDR1 KGHSH and CDR2 LQKENI. CDR3 loop: CASSPPPSGDNNEQFF. The DNA for the CDR3 is TGTGCCAGCTCACCACCTCCTAGCGGGGACAACAATGAGCAGTTCTTC. The full variable domain, its missing parts supplied by reference TRBV18 and TRBJ2-1, is NAGVMQNPRHLVRRRGQEARLRCSPMKGHSHVYWYRQLPEEGLKFMVYLQKENIIDESGMPKERFSAEFPKEGPSILRIQQVVRGDSAAYFCASSPPPSGDNNEQFFGPGTRLTVL.

The V call is TRBV19, the J call TRBJ2-3, with 7 bases identical to TRBD2. The junction had 11 bases not matched to a gene; V was cut back by 0 bases and J by 2 bases. This CDR3 has 18 amino acids. The V gene's germline CDR1 is LNHDA and CDR2 SQIVND (reference sequence). The CDR3 nucleotides read TGTGCCAGTAGTATAGATTCGGTGGGAGCGGGATCCACAGATACGCAGTATTTT. It translates to CASSIDSVGAGSTDTQYF. Full variable domain (remainder filled in from reference TRBV19 and TRBJ2-3): DGGITQSPKYLFRKEGQNVTLSCEQNLNHDAMYWYRQDPGQGLRLIYYSQIVNDFQKGDIAEGYSVSREKKESFPLTVTSAQKNPTAFYLCASSIDSVGAGSTDTQYFGPGTRLTVL.

This chain connects TRBV9 to TRBJ1-6, with unresolved D. This CDR3 has 15 residues. Trimming took 0 bases from V and 6 from J, leaving 10 bases between them. Germline V gene data show CDR1 as SGDLS and CDR2 as YYNGEE. CDR3 DNA sequence: TGTGCCAGCAGCGTAGAATTAGCGACTAATTCACCCCTCCACTTT. This sequence encodes CASSVELATNSPLHF.

The chain combines TRBV19 with TRBJ1-5, with D perhaps TRBD1 (5 bases). The V end lost 3 bases, the J end lost 0 bases, and 12 bases lay between the germline ends. The CDR3 extends over 16 amino acids. Germline V lookup: CDR1 LNHDA, CDR2 SQIVND (reference sequence). CDR3 bases: TGTGCCAGTAGTATTGGGGCTCTAGATAGCAATCAGCCCCAGCATTTT. It encodes CASSIGALDSNQPQHF.

The gene calls are TRBV29-1 and TRBJ1-1; maybe TRBD1 (6 bases). The CDR3 is made up of 13 amino acids. CDR1 SQVTM and CDR2 ANQGSEA come from the germline V gene. V lost 4 bases to trimming and J lost 0 bases, with 9 bases between them. DNA for the CDR3: TGCAGCGTTGGGACAGCCCTGAACACTGAAGCTTTCTTT. Its translation: CSVGTALNTEAFF. Full variable domain (remainder filled in from reference TRBV29-1 and TRBJ1-1): SAVISQKPSRDICQRGTSLTIQCQVDSQVTMMFWYRQQPGQSLTLIATANQGSEATYESGFVIDKFPISRPNLTFSTLTVSNMSPEDSSIYLCSVGTALNTEAFFGQGTRLTVV.

The J gene is TRBJ2-1, the V gene TRBV10-3; 10 bases match TRBD1. Germline V CDR1 and CDR2: ENHRY, SYGVKD. CDR3 length: 14 residues. V lost 6 bases, J lost 6 bases, and 5 bases stayed unmatched. The CDR3 DNA is TGTGCCATCAGAGGGACAGGGGTGGGCAATGAGCAGTTCTTC. Encoded protein: CAIRGTGVGNEQFF.

The V and J genes are TRBV5-1 and TRBJ2-5; maybe TRBD1 (6 bases). CDR3 length: 14 residues. Germline CDR1 reads SGHRS; CDR2 reads YFSETQ. The ends were cut back, 5 bases at V and 2 bases at J, with 13 bases in the middle. The CDR3 DNA sequence: TGCGCCAGCAGAGAATGGACAGTGCAAGAGACCCAGTACTTC. Translated: CASREWTVQETQYF. Variable domain in full (rest from reference TRBV5-1 and TRBJ2-5): KAGVTQTPRYLIKTRGQQVTLSCSPISGHRSVSWYQQTPGQGLQFLFEYFSETQRNKGNFPGRFSGRQFSNSRSEMNVSTLELGDSALYLCASREWTVQETQYFGPGTRLLVL.

The J gene is TRBJ2-3, the V gene TRBV14; D possibly corresponds to TRBD2 (5 bases). Per the germline V gene, CDR1 is SGHDN and CDR2 is FVKESK. The CDR3 spans 13 residues. The V and J ends lost 0 bases and 12 bases respectively, with 13 bases between them. In DNA, the CDR3 is TGTGCCAGCAGCCAAGATGGACTCCGTCCCCAGTATTTT. Its translation: CASSQDGLRPQYF.